The clone carrying this T cell receptor beta chain has a count of ten or more. Its antigen is unidentified. V lost 1 base to trimming and J lost 3 bases; unmatched junction nucleotides: 6. The CDR3 has 16 amino acids. This specimen belongs to a study of human T cells and chemical hapten exposure. Study-wide results and limits: Alopecia in all donors means immunity may differ from healthy individuals. Higher patch test scores went with higher counts of PT1 expanded TCRs.

As to time point: pre-sensitization, week 0. The treatment was: therapeutic diphenylcyclopropenone sensitization with weekly scalp DPC. Total RNA was isolated from unfractionated whole blood. MiXCR, applied by TCRdb to the RACE reads, yields one record per CDR3 protein. The sample carries some 300,000 distinct CDR3 sequences, over 5% recorded once. The chain has TRBV12-3 or TRBV12-4 and TRBJ2-1; TRBD1 matches at 7 bases. Sequenced material: whole blood, taken in connection with sensitization to the hapten diphenylcyclopropenone (DPC). The clonotype was recovered from a young woman with alopecia areata. Some clones in this sample may be carry-over from other donors' samples. The CDR3 DNA reads as TGTGCCAGCAGTTTAGAGGACAGGCCTTTCTACAATGAGCAGTTCTTC. Amino acid sequence: CASSLEDRPFYNEQFF.